This TCR beta chain was identified in a study of radiation and T cells in renal cell carcinoma (dated by TCRdb to about 2020). Turning to the overall study: The samples were obtained from a clinical trial, where primary renal cell carcinomas were treated with 15 Gy stereotactic body radiation therapy and then removed by nephrectomy 4 weeks afterward. In total, 50 to 60 samples underwent TCR beta sequencing: some 25 tumors plus 27 peripheral blood samples. A total of 4,016,671 unique CDR3 nucleotide sequences, encoding 2.5 million to 3 million unique CDR3 amino acid sequences, were found across all 50 or so samples.

The trim is 5 bases for V and 2 bases for J, with a gap of 3 bases between the germline ends. CDR1 and CDR2 (MNHNY, SVGAGI) derive from the germline V gene (reference sequence). Including cysteine and phenylalanine, the CDR3 has 11 amino acids. Of all the DNA, just the CDR3 is kept, 33 bases in frame from base 1. TCR beta libraries were generated from genomic DNA with the immunoSEQ kit, following the manufacturer's recommendations. To prepare the libraries, a first multiplex PCR with proprietary primers was run, followed by a second PCR that added unique barcodes, and a bead cleanup was done after each round. Each sample batch included a kit-provided positive control reaction and a negative control reaction. The final libraries were assessed on an Agilent 4200 TapeStation D1000 ScreenTape, pooled by volume, and quantified by qPCR. Sequencing was performed on an Illumina NextSeq500 with a MidOutput 150-cycle cartridge, and 156 Read1 and 15 Index1 cycles were run with kit custom primers. The pooled library was loaded at roughly 0.92 pM with an approximately 20% PhiX control spike-in. Per the source publication's procedure: Vendor-processed data were analyzed in R, and a clonotype was defined as all T cells sharing the same CDR3 nucleotide sequence. For clone abundance analyses, frequencies were normalized to the 10,000 most abundant clones per sample. Before analysis, public T cell clones were removed, and these numbered fewer than six per sample on average. An abundance difference of at least 32-fold between compartments was the criterion for calling clonotypes tumor-enriched or baseline blood-enriched. A beta-binomial differential abundance model was applied to find clonotypes that expanded or contracted between blood time points. Tumor-blood repertoire similarity was measured with the Baroni-Urbani and Buser coefficient, and groups were compared using two-tailed Wilcoxon tests in R. TCRdb carries this immuneACCESS record with in-frame sequences only. Its versions omit some clonotypes, under half of them owing to an unresolved V gene in the studies checked, with the rest unexplained. That table furnishes V, J and clone size, whereas the DNA furnished D and trimming. The sample table records 150,000 or so clones; approximately 86% of these occur just once. Around 13% of the sample is in the top ten clones.

In the case of this clone: It has no known antigen specificity. Per-nucleotide qualities are absent, and no much larger clonotype sits a single base away.

Study-wide conclusions, independent of this receptor: Blood repertoire dynamics were not followed beyond 4 weeks after treatment. An increase in top tumor clonotypes in blood was observed from baseline to 2 weeks post-radiation, followed by contraction by 4 weeks, which was taken to suggest transient expansion of tumor-resident clones. The single-armed trial design could not address effects of radiation dose or scheduling on the TCR repertoire. No pretreatment tumor biopsies were available, so the baseline intratumoral presence of clonotypes could not be determined.

The meaning of the sample's time point label: blood 2 weeks post-SBRT. This specimen's treatment or condition label, per the study, means: 15 Gy SBRT to primary tumor, nephrectomy 4 weeks later. Serial peripheral blood from radiation-treated patients was sampled at baseline, 2 weeks and 4 weeks after SBRT to track tumor-enriched clonotypes. Every patient's renal cell carcinoma showed clear cell pathology. The QIAamp DNA Blood Mini Kit (Qiagen) was used to prepare genomic DNA for TCR sequencing. The analyses included only samples that passed all quality control checks. This sequence uses TRBV6-6 and TRBJ2-5, with no reliable assignment of the D segment. The source material was blood, sampled from a patient whose treatment included radiotherapy and nephrectomy. The sequence came from a woman aged 45-60 years with renal cell carcinoma. In nucleotide form, the sequence is TGTGCCAGCAGTCAACAAGAGACCCAGTACTTC. It is translated as CASSQQETQYF.